This T cell receptor (beta chain) is from a study of cytomegalovirus exposure and HLA in healthy donors. The germline V gene encodes CDR1 SGDLS and CDR2 YYNGEE. CDR3 size: 13 residues. V was trimmed by 3 bases and J by 8 bases, leaving 9 bases between them. The PCR employed 60 Vbeta primers together with 13 Jbeta primers. The data were produced by immunoSEQ multiplex PCR, yet TCRdb's version contains in-frame clones alone and is incomplete. The sample records roughly 40,000 clones, about 85% being singletons. This receptor was identified in a man aged 50 to 60 in good health and CMV-seronegative. This chain joins TRBV9 and TRBJ1-6, with D hard to call. Sequenced: PBMCs. This CDR3 is CASSGRRDSPLHF. CDR3 coding DNA: TGTGCCAGCAGCGGCAGGAGGGATTCACCCCTCCACTTT.